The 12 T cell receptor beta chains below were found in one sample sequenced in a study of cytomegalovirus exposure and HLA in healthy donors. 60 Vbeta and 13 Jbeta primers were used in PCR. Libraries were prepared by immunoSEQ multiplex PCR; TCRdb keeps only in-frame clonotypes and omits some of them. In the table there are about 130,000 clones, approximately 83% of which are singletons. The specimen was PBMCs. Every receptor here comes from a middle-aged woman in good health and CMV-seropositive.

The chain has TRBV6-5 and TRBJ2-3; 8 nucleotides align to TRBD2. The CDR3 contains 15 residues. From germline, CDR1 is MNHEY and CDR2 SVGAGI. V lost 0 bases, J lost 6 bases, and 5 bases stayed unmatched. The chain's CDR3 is CASSYSPGGMDTQYF. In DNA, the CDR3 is TGTGCCAGCAGTTACTCTCCGGGAGGGATGGATACGCAGTATTTT.

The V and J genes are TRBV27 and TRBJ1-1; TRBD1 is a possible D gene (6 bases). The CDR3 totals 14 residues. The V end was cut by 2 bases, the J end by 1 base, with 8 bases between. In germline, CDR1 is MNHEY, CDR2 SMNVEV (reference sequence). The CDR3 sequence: CASSLGRGNTEAFF. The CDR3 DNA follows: TGTGCCAGCAGTTTAGGCAGGGGGAACACTGAAGCTTTCTTT.

The CDR3 region has the DNA TGCGCCAGCAGTGGTTGGACTAGCGGGAGGCTGAATGAGCAGTTCTTC. Translating it yields CASSGWTSGRLNEQFF. The rearrangement uses TRBV10-2 and TRBJ2-1; 14 bases agree with TRBD2. V was pared by 4 bases and J by 7 bases, with 6 bases of the junction left unmatched. The CDR3 sequence is 16 residues long. Germline CDR1 and CDR2: WSHSY and SAAADI.

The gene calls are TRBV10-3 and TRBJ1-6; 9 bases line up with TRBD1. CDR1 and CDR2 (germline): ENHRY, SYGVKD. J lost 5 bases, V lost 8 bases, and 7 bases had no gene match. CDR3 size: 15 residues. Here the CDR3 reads CAIGDRDGDNSPLHF. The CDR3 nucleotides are TGTGCCATCGGGGACAGGGATGGGGATAATTCACCCCTCCACTTT.

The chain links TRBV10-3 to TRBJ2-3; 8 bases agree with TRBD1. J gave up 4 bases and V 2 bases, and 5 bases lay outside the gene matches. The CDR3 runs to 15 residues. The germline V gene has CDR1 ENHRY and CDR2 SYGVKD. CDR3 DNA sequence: TGTGCCATCAGTGAGGGACAGGGTAACGCAGATACGCAGTATTTT. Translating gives CAISEGQGNADTQYF.

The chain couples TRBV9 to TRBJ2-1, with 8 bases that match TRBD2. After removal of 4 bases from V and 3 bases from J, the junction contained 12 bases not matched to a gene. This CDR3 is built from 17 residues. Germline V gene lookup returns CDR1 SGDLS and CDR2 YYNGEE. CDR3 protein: CASSQKLREGLYNEQFF. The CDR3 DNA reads TGTGCCAGCAGCCAAAAGTTACGGGAGGGCCTCTACAATGAGCAGTTCTTC.

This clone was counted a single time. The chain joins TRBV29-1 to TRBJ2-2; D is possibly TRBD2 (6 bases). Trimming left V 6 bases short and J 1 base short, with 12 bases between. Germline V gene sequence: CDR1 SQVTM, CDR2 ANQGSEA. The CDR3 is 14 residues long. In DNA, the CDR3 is TGCAGCGTGAACCGGGACTGGAACACCGGGGAGCTGTTTTTT. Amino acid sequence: CSVNRDWNTGELFF.

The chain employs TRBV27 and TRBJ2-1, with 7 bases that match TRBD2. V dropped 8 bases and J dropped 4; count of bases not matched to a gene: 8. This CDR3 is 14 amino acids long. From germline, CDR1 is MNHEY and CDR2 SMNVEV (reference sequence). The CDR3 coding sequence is TGTGCCAGCCACGCCGGGGGGATATACAATGAGCAGTTCTTC. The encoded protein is CASHAGGIYNEQFF.

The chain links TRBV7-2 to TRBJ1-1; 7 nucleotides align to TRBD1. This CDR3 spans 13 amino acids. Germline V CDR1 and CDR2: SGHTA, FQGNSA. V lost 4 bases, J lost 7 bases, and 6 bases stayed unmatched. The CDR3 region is CASSWRGQGEAFF. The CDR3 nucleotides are TGTGCCAGCAGCTGGAGGGGGCAGGGTGAAGCTTTCTTT.

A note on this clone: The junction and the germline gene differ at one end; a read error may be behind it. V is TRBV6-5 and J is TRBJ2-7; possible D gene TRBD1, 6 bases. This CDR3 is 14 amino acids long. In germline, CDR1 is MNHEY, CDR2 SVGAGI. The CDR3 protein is CASKNIAGDTLPHF. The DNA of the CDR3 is TGTGCCAGCAAGAATATCGCCGGGGACACCCTCCCGCACTTC.

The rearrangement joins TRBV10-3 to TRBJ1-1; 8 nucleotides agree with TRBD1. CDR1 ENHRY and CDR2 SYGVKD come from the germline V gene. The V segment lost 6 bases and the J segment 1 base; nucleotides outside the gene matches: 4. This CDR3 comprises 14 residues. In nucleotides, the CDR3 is TGTGCCATCAGCCAGACAGGGGCGAACACTGAAGCTTTCTTT. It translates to CAISQTGANTEAFF.

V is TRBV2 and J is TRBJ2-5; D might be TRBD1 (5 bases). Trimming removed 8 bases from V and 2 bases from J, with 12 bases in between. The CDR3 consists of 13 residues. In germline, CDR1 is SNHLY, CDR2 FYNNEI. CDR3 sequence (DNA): TGTGCCAGCCATGGACACGGACAAGAGACCCAGTACTTC. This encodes CASHGHGQETQYF.